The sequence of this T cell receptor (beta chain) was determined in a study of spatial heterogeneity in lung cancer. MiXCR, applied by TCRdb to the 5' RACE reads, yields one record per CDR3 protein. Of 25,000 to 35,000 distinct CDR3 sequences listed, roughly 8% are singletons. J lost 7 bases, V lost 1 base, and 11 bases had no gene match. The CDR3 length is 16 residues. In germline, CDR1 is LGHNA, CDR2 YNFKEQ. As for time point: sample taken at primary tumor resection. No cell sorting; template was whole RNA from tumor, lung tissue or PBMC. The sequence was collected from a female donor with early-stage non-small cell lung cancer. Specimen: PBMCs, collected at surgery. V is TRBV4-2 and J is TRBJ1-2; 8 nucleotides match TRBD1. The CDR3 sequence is CASSQGLDRVVFGYTF. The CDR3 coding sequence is TGTGCCAGCAGCCAAGGCTTGGACAGGGTGGTTTTTGGCTACACCTTC.